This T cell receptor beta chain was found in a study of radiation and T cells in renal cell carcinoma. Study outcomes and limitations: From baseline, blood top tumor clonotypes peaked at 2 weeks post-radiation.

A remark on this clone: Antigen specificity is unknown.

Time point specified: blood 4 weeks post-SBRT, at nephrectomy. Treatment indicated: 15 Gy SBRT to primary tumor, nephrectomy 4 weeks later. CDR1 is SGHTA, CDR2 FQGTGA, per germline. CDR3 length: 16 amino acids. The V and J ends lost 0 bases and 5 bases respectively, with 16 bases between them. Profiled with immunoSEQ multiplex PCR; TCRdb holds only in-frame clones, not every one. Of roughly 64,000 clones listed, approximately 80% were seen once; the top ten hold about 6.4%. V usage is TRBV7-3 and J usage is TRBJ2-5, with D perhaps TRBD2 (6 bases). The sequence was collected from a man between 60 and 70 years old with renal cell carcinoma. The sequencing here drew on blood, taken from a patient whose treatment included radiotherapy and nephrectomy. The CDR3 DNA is TGTGCCAGCAGCTTAACGGGGCGGAGGGCCGCGGAGACCCAGTACTTC. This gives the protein CASSLTGRRAAETQYF.